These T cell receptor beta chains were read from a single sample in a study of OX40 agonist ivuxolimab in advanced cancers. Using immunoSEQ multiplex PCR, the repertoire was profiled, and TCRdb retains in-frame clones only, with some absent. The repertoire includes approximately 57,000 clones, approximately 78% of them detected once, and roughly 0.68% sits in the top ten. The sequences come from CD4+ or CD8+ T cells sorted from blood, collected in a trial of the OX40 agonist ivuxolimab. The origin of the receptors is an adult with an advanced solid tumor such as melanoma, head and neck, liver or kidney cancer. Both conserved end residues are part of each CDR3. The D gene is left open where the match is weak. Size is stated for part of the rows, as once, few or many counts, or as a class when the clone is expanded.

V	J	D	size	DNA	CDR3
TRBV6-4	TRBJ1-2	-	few	TGTGCCAGCAGTGAACAGGTGCCCCCCTATGGCTACACCTTC	CASSEQVPPYGYTF
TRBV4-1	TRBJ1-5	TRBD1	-	TGCGCCAGCAGCCAAGGGGCGGGGACAGGGGAACAGCCCCAGCATTTT	CASSQGAGTGEQPQHF
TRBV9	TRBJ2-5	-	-	TGTGCCAGCAGCGTAGAGCAGGGCGGGGAGACCCAGTACTTC	CASSVEQGGETQYF
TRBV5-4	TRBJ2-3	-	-	TGTGCCAGCAGCTTGGTGCACCCCAGGGATACGCAGTATTTT	CASSLVHPRDTQYF
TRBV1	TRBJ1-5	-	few	TGCACCAGCAGCCAAGATGACATTAGCAATCAGCCCCAGCATTTT	CTSSQDDISNQPQHF
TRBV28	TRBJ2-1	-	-	TGTGCCAGCATGACGGGGCTAGCTTCCTACAATGAGCAGTTCTTC	CASMTGLASYNEQFF
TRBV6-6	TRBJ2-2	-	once	TGTGCCAGCACCCCCCAGCTAGTTGGGAGCATCGGGGAGCTGTTTTTT	CASTPQLVGSIGELFF
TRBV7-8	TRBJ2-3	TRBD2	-	TGTGCCAGCAGCCCTCGGACTAGCGGGGGGATGAATACGCAGTATTTT	CASSPRTSGGMNTQYF
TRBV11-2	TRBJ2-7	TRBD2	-	TGTGCCAGCAGCTTACGGGCGGGGGGTGACTACGAGCAGTACTTC	CASSLRAGGDYEQYF
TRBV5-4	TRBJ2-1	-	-	TGTGCCAGCAGCTTGGCCCCAGGGGTAGGCAATGAGCAGTTCTTC	CASSLAPGVGNEQFF
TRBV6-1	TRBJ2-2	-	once	TGTGCCAGCAGTGAACAACCGAACACCGGGGAGCTGTTTTTT	CASSEQPNTGELFF
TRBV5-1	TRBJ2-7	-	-	TGCGCCAGCAGCTTGGTGGGTACAGGATCCTACGAGCAGTACTTC	CASSLVGTGSYEQYF
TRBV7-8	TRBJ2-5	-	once	TGTGCCAGCAGCTTAGGTGGGGGGGCATGGGCGACCCAGTACTTC	CASSLGGGAWATQYF
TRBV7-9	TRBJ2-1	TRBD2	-	TGTGCCAGCAGAAGGAGCGGGGCCTACAATGAGCAGTTCTTC	CASRRSGAYNEQFF
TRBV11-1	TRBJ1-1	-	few	TGTGCCAGCAGCTTAGGGGAGACTGAAGCTTTCTTT	CASSLGETEAFF
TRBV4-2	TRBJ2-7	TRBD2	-	TGTGCCAGCAGCCAAGATGTGACGACGCGGGGGGACTTCTCCTACGAGCAGTACTTC	CASSQDVTTRGDFSYEQYF
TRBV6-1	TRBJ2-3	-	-	TGTGCCAGCATCAGGGGAAGCACAGATACGCAGTATTTT	CASIRGSTDTQYF
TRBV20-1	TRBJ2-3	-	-	TGCAGTGCCAGGGCCCAACTATCACAGTATTTT	CSARAQLSQYF
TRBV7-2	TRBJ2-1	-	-	TGTGCCAGCAGCTTAGCGGTAACAGGGTTTGAGCAGTTCTTC	CASSLAVTGFEQFF
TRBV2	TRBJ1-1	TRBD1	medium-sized	TGTGCCAGCAGTGAGAACCTTGGACAGGGAAGGACTGAAGCTTTCTTT	CASSENLGQGRTEAFF
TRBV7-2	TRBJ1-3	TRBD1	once	TGTGCCAGCAGCTTGGGACAGGGGGGAAACACCATATATTTT	CASSLGQGGNTIYF
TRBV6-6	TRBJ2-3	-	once	TGTGCCAGCAGAACACAAGGTAGCGGCACAGATACGCAGTATTTT	CASRTQGSGTDTQYF
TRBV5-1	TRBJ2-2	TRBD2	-	TGCGCCAGCAGGGGACTAGCGGGGGACACCGGGGAGCTGTTTTTT	CASRGLAGDTGELFF
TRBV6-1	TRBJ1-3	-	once	TGTGCCAGCAGTGAAGTCCATCCCTCTGGAAACACCATATATTTT	CASSEVHPSGNTIYF
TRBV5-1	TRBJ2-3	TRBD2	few	TGCGCCAGCGCCCCGTGGCGGGGGGACACAGATACGCAGTATTTT	CASAPWRGDTDTQYF
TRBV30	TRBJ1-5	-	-	TGTGCCTGGAGTGCCCCCCCGAGCTCTCCTTATAGCAATCAGCCCCAGCATTTT	CAWSAPPSSPYSNQPQHF
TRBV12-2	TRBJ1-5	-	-	TGTGCAAGTCGCTTAAATTTCCGGCTCGGGGTGGGGCAGCCCCAGCATTTT	CASRLNFRLGVGQPQHF
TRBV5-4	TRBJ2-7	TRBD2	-	TGTGCCAGCAGCTTGGAGCGGGGGAGTGGGTACGAGCAGTACTTC	CASSLERGSGYEQYF
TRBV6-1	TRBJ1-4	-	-	TGTGCCAGCAGTATAGCGGGAGGGTCTAATGAAAAACTGTTTTTT	CASSIAGGSNEKLFF
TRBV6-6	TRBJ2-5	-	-	TGTGCCAGCAGTTTGGCCAAAGAGACCCAGTACTTC	CASSLAKETQYF
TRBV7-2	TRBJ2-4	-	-	TGTGCCAGCAGCTTAGACGGGGACATTCAGTACTTC	CASSLDGDIQYF
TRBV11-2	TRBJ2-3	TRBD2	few	TGTGCCAGCAGCGGAACGGGACTAGCGTTTGATACGCAGTATTTT	CASSGTGLAFDTQYF
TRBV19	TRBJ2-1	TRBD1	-	TGTGCCAGTAGTATAGAGGGACAGGGGGCTTACAATGAGCAGTTCTTC	CASSIEGQGAYNEQFF
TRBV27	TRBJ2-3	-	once	TGTGCCAGCAGTTTCGTAGCCCCAAGCACAGATACGCAGTATTTT	CASSFVAPSTDTQYF
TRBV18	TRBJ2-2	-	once	TGTGCCAGCTCACCGATAGCGGCGAACACCGGGGAGCTGTTTTTT	CASSPIAANTGELFF
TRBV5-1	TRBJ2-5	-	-	TGCGCCAGCAGCTTGGGGGCAGGGGAACAAGAGACCCAGTACTTC	CASSLGAGEQETQYF
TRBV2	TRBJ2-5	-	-	TGTGCCAGCAGTGAAAAGACTATTCAAGAGACCCAGTACTTC	CASSEKTIQETQYF
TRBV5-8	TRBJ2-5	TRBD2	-	TGTGCCAGCAGCGGGGGACTAGCGGTCCAAGAGACCCAGTACTTC	CASSGGLAVQETQYF
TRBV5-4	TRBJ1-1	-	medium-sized	TGTGCCAGCAGCTTGATTGGTGGACTTGAAGCTTTCTTT	CASSLIGGLEAFF
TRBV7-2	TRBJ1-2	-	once	TGTGCCAGCAAGGAAAACATCAACTATGGCTACACCTTC	CASKENINYGYTF
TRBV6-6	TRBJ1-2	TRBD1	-	TGTGCCAGCAGTCGAGACAGGGGGCCGGGCTACACCTTC	CASSRDRGPGYTF
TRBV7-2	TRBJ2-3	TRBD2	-	TGTGCCAGCAGCCCCCTCGGAGGCGGGGGGGCAGATACGCAGTATTTT	CASSPLGGGGADTQYF
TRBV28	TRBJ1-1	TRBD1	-	TGTGCCAGCAGTGGCAGAGGGGGCGCTTTCTTT	CASSGRGGAFF
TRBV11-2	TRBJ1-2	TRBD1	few	TGTGCCAGCAGCTTAGGGACAGGGTATGGCTACACCTTC	CASSLGTGYGYTF
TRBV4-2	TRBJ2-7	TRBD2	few	TGTGCCAGCAGCCCCGCGGGGGGTGACTACGAGCAGTACTTC	CASSPAGGDYEQYF
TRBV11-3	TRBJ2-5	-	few	TGTGCCAGCAGCCGAGGGGGCGCGGGACAAGAGACCCAGTACTTC	CASSRGGAGQETQYF
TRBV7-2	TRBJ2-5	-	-	TGTGCCAGCAGCTTATTAGGGGGGGGGACCCAGTACTTC	CASSLLGGGTQYF
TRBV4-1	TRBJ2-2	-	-	TGCGCCAGCAGTCAGAGGATCCCAGGGACCGCCGACACCGGGGAGCTGTTTTTT	CASSQRIPGTADTGELFF
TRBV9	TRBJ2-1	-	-	TGTGCCAGCAGCCCGCGCGTGGCCCCTTACAATGAGCAGTTCTTC	CASSPRVAPYNEQFF
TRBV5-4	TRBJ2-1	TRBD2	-	TGTGCCAGCAGCCGCTCGGCGGGAGGGGAGCAGTTCTTC	CASSRSAGGEQFF
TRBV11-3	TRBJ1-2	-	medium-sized	TGTGCCAGCAGCTTAGGGAGCGGATCTGTCTATGGCTACACCTTC	CASSLGSGSVYGYTF
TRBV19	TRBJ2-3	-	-	TGTGCCAGTAGTATAAGTCGATCGACTAGCACAGATACGCAGTATTTT	CASSISRSTSTDTQYF
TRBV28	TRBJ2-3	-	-	TGTGCCAGCGGCTTTATGAGGGAACCAACAGATACGCAGTATTTT	CASGFMREPTDTQYF
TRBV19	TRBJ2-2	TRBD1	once	TGTGCCAGTAGGACCGGGACAGGGGGTCCCGGGGAGCTGTTTTTT	CASRTGTGGPGELFF
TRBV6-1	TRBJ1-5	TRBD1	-	TGTGCCAGCTGGGAGACAGGGGGGAATCAGCCCCAGCATTTT	CASWETGGNQPQHF